This TCR beta chain was identified in a study of blood T cell repertoires in COVID-19. CDR3 size: 18 residues. Germline CDR1 is SGDLS and CDR2 is YYNGEE. V trimming: 1 base; J trimming: 3 bases; junction bases outside the gene matches: 16. The repertoire was sequenced with immunoSEQ multiplex PCR; TCRdb's copy has only in-frame clones and lacks some. Among more than 140,000 clones listed, more than 65% were seen once. This chain connects TRBV9 to TRBJ2-7, with 7 bases fitting TRBD1. The sample taken for sequencing was peripheral blood. This clonotype originated in a woman aged 45-65 years in a cohort sampled during active or convalescent COVID-19. DNA of the CDR3: TGTGCCAGCAGCGTATCAGGGGGAAGTGGCAATCTAGTCTACGAGCAGTACTTC. As protein: CASSVSGGSGNLVYEQYF.